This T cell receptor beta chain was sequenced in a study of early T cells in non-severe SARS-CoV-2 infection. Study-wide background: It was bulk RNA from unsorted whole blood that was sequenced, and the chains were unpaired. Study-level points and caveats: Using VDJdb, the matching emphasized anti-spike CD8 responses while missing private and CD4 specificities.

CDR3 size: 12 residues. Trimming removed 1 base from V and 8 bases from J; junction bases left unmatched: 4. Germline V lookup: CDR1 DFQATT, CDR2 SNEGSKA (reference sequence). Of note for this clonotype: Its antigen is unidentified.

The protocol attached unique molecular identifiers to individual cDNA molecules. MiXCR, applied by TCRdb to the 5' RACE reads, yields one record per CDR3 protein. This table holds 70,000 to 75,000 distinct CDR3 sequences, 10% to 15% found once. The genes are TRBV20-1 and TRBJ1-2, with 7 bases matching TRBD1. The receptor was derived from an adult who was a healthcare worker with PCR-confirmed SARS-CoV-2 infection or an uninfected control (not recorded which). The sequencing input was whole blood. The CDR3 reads CSARGDRDGYTF. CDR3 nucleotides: TGCAGTGCTAGAGGCGACAGGGACGGCTACACCTTC.